These 21 T cell receptor beta chains came from one sample sequenced in a study of blood T cell dynamics during melanoma immunotherapy (dated by TCRdb to 2020 to 2022). The time point label, read with the paper, signifies: pre-treatment baseline. Libraries were made using the immunoSEQ multiplex PCR assay. The table comes from immuneACCESS by way of TCRdb, which keeps in-frame sequences with V and J called. Part of the clones is missing from these tables; in studies checked, under half for an unresolved V gene and the rest for unknown reasons. The sample table lists tens of thousands of clones, around 88% of them with a count of one. About 4.6% of the sample rests with the top ten. Sequencing used blood, obtained from a patient treated with checkpoint blockade. All receptors derive from a human donor with melanoma.

This clone came up a few times. The chain joins TRBV7-9 to TRBJ1-2, with D unclear. Germline V gives CDR1 SEHNR, CDR2 FQNEAQ (reference sequence). CDR3 length: 13 amino acids. Trimming removed 5 bases from V and 8 bases from J, with 15 bases in between. The CDR3 coding sequence is TGTGCCAGCAGCGCTAGCCCTCAACGGGGCTACACCTTC. Translation: CASSASPQRGYTF.

This chain joins TRBV28 and TRBJ1-1; no definite D call. This CDR3 is built from 12 residues. Trimming pared 6 bases from V and 3 bases from J, leaving 8 bases between. The V gene's germline CDR1 is MDHEN and CDR2 SYDVKM. This CDR3 is CASSLMHTEAFF. CDR3 bases: TGTGCCAGCAGCCTCATGCACACTGAAGCTTTCTTT.

This clone occurred once. The genes are TRBV7-2 and TRBJ1-4; the D is unclear. In germline, CDR1 is SGHTA, CDR2 FQGNSA. The CDR3 covers 16 residues. Trimming shortened V by 0 bases and J by 4 bases, and 12 bases separated the two germline ends. In DNA form, the CDR3 reads TGTGCCAGCAGCTTAGCGATCGCCGGACTTAATGAAAAACTGTTTTTT. As protein: CASSLAIAGLNEKLFF. The full variable domain, in which reference TRBV7-2 and TRBJ1-4 provide the parts outside the CDR3, is GAGVSQSPSNKVTEKGKDVELRCDPISGHTALYWYRQSLGQGLEFLIYFQGNSAPDKSGLPSDRFSAERTGGSVSTLTIQRTQQEDSAVYLCASSLAIAGLNEKLFFGSGTQLSVL.

The chain links TRBV5-6 to TRBJ2-1; 8 bases agree with TRBD2. Germline V gives CDR1 SGHDT, CDR2 YYEEEE. The CDR3 length is 16 residues. V gave up 4 bases and J gave up 3 bases; unmatched junction bases: 9. Here the CDR3 DNA reads TGTGCCAGCAGCGAGAAGGCTAGCGGGTACTACAATGAGCAGTTCTTC. Translating gives CASSEKASGYYNEQFF.

The chain links TRBV14 to TRBJ2-7; 8 positions match TRBD2. The CDR3 consists of 22 residues. From germline, CDR1 is SGHDN and CDR2 FVKESK. V lost 1 base, J lost 6 bases, and 29 bases stayed unmatched. Here the CDR3 reads CASSQGGLAGNRYVLVFSEQYF. As DNA, the CDR3 is TGTGCCAGCAGCCAAGGGGGGCTAGCGGGTAACCGCTACGTTTTGGTCTTCTCCGAGCAGTACTTC. Full variable domain (rest looked up from reference TRBV14 and TRBJ2-7): EAGVTQFPSHSVIEKGQTVTLRCDPISGHDNLYWYRRVMGKEIKFLLHFVKESKQDESGMPNNRFLAERTGGTYSTLKVQPAELEDSGVYFCASSQGGLAGNRYVLVFSEQYFGPGTRLTVT.

This clone is a singleton in its sample. This chain links TRBV5-1 with TRBJ2-1; TRBD1 agrees at 10 bases. Germline V CDR1 and CDR2: SGHRS, YFSETQ. This CDR3 spans 16 amino acids. V was clipped by 4 bases and J by 5 bases; unmatched bases: 9. CDR3 loop: CASSRTGTGVDNEQFF. CDR3 nucleotides: TGCGCCAGCAGCCGAACCGGGACAGGGGTGGACAATGAGCAGTTCTTC.

The rearrangement uses TRBV19 and TRBJ1-1; D unclear. The CDR3 extends over 17 amino acids. V dropped 6 bases and J dropped 1 base, with 21 bases sitting between them. Germline V lookup: CDR1 LNHDA, CDR2 SQIVND (reference sequence). In DNA, the CDR3 is TGTGCCAGTAGGGCTACTACCGGGCCCAAAAGGAACACTGAAGCTTTCTTT. Protein product: CASRATTGPKRNTEAFF.

The table lists this clone with a count of one. The chain joins TRBV14 to TRBJ2-6, with unresolved D. Trimming removed 7 bases at V and 2 bases at J, with 9 bases between. Germline V gene sequence: CDR1 SGHDN, CDR2 FVKESK. This CDR3 contains 14 residues. The CDR3 protein is CASMGFAGANVLTF. The CDR3 DNA reads as TGTGCCAGCATGGGCTTCGCTGGGGCCAACGTCCTGACTTTC.

The rearrangement links TRBV28 to TRBJ2-5, with a possible D match to TRBD2 (5 bases). The CDR3 covers 11 residues. Trimming cost V 6 bases and J 7 bases, with 9 bases left between them. Germline CDR1 is MDHEN and CDR2 is SYDVKM. The chain's CDR3 is CASSRSGTQYF. CDR3 coding DNA: TGTGCCAGCAGCCGAAGCGGGACCCAGTACTTC.

In DNA, the CDR3 is TGTGCCAGCAGCTTAACGTACGATCCGGGCACTGAAGCTTTCTTT. Translated, it gives CASSLTYDPGTEAFF. This sequence joins TRBV7-3 and TRBJ1-1; no clear D gene. This CDR3 has 15 residues. Per the germline V gene, CDR1 is SGHTA and CDR2 is FQGTGA. V was clipped by 0 bases and J by 4 bases, with 12 bases between them.

This rearrangement joins TRBV28 to TRBJ1-6; D is undetermined. This CDR3 has 12 residues. From germline, CDR1 is MDHEN and CDR2 SYDVKM. The V and J ends lost 4 bases and 7 bases respectively, with 5 bases between them. The CDR3 nucleotides read TGTGCCAGCAGTTCCAGGAATTCACCCCTCCACTTT. Translated: CASSSRNSPLHF.

The chain has TRBV7-9 and TRBJ2-5, with D perhaps TRBD1 (5 bases). CDR1 and CDR2 (germline): SEHNR, FQNEAQ (reference sequence). The CDR3 covers 14 residues. V was trimmed by 5 bases and J by 4 bases, leaving 14 bases between them. This CDR3 reads CASSLTGWGETQYF. The CDR3 nucleotides read TGTGCCAGCAGCCTCACAGGATGGGGAGAGACCCAGTACTTC.

The chain couples TRBV14 to TRBJ2-1, with a weak D call TRBD2 (5 bases). Germline CDR1 SGHDN, CDR2 FVKESK. The CDR3 consists of 15 residues. Between the trimmed V and J ends, which lost 4 bases and 1 base, there was a span of 11 bases. Written as DNA, the CDR3 is TGTGCCAGCAGCCGTAGTAGCGCTTCCTACAATGAGCAGTTCTTC. Protein sequence: CASSRSSASYNEQFF.

J is TRBJ2-7 and V is TRBV6-5, with 9 bases that match TRBD1. The ends lost 6 bases at V and 5 bases at J; junction bases unmatched: 5. CDR1 and CDR2 from the germline V gene are MNHEY and SVGAGI. The CDR3 has 13 residues. CDR3 loop: CASSWGQGNEQYF. CDR3 in DNA: TGTGCCAGCAGCTGGGGACAGGGTAACGAGCAGTACTTC.

The genes are TRBV5-1 and TRBJ1-2; the D is unclear. Trimming left V 0 bases short and J 2 bases short, with 8 bases between. This CDR3 has 14 amino acids. Per the germline V gene, CDR1 is SGHRS and CDR2 is YFSETQ. The CDR3 is CASSLEQFNYGYTF. CDR3 nucleotide sequence: TGCGCCAGCAGCTTGGAACAATTCAACTATGGCTACACCTTC.

The chain employs TRBV6-1 and TRBJ1-5, with 12 bases aligning to TRBD1. Per the germline V gene, CDR1 is MNHNS and CDR2 is SASEGT. The CDR3 is 15 residues long. The junction had 7 bases not matched to a gene; V was cut back by 5 bases and J by 8 bases. CDR3 sequence (DNA): TGTGCCAGCAGTAAAGGGACAGGGGGCGATGAGCCCCAGCATTTT. Protein: CASSKGTGGDEPQHF.

Notes on this clone: The junction and the germline gene differ at one end; a read error may be behind it. The chain links TRBV7-7 to TRBJ2-7, with 13 bases that match TRBD2. Germline-derived CDR1 and CDR2 are SSHAT and FNYEAQ (reference sequence). This CDR3 comprises 16 residues. The CDR3 nucleotides are TGTGCTAGCAGTCTGGGACTAGCGGGATCTCGAGACGAGCAGTACTTC. Encoded protein: CASSLGLAGSRDEQYF.

This chain joins TRBV7-9 and TRBJ1-4, with D perhaps TRBD1 (5 bases). The germline V and J ends were trimmed by 8 bases and 9 bases, with 19 bases remaining between them. The CDR3 covers 14 residues. Germline assignment: CDR1 SEHNR and CDR2 FQNEAQ (reference sequence). CDR3 sequence: CASPTGGRAKKLFF. DNA for the CDR3: TGTGCCAGCCCTACAGGTGGCCGGGCGAAAAAACTGTTTTTT.

This chain links TRBV6-1 with TRBJ2-5; D is possibly TRBD1 (6 bases). In germline, CDR1 is MNHNS, CDR2 SASEGT. V was shortened by 0 bases and J by 6 bases, with 8 bases between the two germline ends. This CDR3 region has 13 residues. This chain's CDR3 is CASSEARGKTQYF. The DNA for the CDR3 is TGTGCCAGCAGTGAAGCCAGGGGTAAGACCCAGTACTTC.

The rearrangement joins TRBV11-1 to TRBJ2-1, with D tentatively TRBD1 (5 bases). In germline, CDR1 is SGHAT, CDR2 FQDESV (reference sequence). Trimming left V 1 base short and J 5 bases short, with 9 bases between. The CDR3 loop spans 14 amino acids. The CDR3, as DNA: TGTGCCAGCAGCTTAGTACCAGGGAACAATGAGCAGTTCTTC. It encodes CASSLVPGNNEQFF.

The J gene is TRBJ1-5, the V gene TRBV6-5; D remains ambiguous. The CDR3 is made up of 13 amino acids. CDR1 and CDR2 from the germline V gene are MNHEY and SVGAGI. V was pared by 5 bases and J by 3 bases, with 8 bases between. The CDR3 nucleotides are TGTGCCAGCAGTCCCCCTAACAATCAGCCCCAGCATTTT. It translates to CASSPPNNQPQHF.